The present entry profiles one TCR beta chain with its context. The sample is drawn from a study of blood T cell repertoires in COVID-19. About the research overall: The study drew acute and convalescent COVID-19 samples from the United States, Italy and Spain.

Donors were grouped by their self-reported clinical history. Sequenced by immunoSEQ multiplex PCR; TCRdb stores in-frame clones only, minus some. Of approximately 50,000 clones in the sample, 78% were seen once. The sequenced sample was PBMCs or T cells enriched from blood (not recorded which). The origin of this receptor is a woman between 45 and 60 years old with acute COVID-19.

CDR3 DNA: TGTGCCACCAGCAGTACTAGCGGGGGGGCCACGTACTTC. It is translated as CATSSTSGGATYF. The chain employs TRBV15 and TRBJ2-5; 13 positions match TRBD2. The CDR3 has 13 residues. V shed 3 bases, J shed 13 bases, and the junction held 5 bases outside the gene matches. Germline CDR1 LNHNV, CDR2 YYDKDF (reference sequence).